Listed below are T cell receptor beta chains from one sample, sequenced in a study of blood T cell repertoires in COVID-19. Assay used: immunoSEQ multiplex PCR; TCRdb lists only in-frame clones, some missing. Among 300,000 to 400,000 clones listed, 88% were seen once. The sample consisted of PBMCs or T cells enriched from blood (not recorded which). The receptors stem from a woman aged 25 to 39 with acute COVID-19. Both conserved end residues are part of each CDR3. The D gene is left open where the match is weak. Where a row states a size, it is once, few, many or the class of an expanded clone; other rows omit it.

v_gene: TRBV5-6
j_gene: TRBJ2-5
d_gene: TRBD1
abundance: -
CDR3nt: TGTGCCAGCAGCTGGGACAGGGGTTCTGAGACCCAGTACTTC
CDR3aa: CASSWDRGSETQYF

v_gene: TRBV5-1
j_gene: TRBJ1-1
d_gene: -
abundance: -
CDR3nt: TGCGCCAGCAGCTTGAATGGGCAATTTAACACTGAAGCTTTCTTT
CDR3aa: CASSLNGQFNTEAFF

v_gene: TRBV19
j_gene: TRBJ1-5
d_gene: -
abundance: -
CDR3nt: TGTGCCAGTAGTATCCGTGGGGAGACGGGCAATCAGCCCCAGCATTTT
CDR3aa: CASSIRGETGNQPQHF

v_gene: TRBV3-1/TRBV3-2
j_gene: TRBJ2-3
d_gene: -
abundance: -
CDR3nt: TGTGCCAGCAGCCAAGACGCAGGGGGGCGCGATACGCAGTATTTT
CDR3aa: CASSQDAGGRDTQYF

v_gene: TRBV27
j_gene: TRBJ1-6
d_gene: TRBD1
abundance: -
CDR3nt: TGTGCCAGCAGTTTATATGAGGGGGCGGAAAATTCACCCCTCCACTTT
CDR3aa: CASSLYEGAENSPLHF

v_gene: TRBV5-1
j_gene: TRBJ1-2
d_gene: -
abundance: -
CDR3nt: TGCGCCAGCAGCTTCGATGCGGGGGGCCGTGGCTACACCTTC
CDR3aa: CASSFDAGGRGYTF

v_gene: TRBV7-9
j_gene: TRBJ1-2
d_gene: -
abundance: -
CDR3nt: TGTGCCAGCAGCTCTAGTAACTATGGCTACACCTTC
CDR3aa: CASSSSNYGYTF

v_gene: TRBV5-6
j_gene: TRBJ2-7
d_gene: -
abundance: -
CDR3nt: TGTGCCAGCAGCTTGAATGCGGGCACCTACGAGCAGTACTTC
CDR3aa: CASSLNAGTYEQYF

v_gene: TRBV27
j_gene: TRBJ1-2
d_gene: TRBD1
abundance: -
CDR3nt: TGTGCCAGCAGTTCCGACAAGGGACAGGGTTTAGGTGGCTACACCTTC
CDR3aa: CASSSDKGQGLGGYTF

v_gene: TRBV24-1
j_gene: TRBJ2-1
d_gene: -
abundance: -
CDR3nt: TGTGCCACCAGTGACACGCAACTAATTGACAATGAGCAGTTCTTC
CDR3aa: CATSDTQLIDNEQFF

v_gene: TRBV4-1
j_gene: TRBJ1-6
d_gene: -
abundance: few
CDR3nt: TGCGCCAGCAGCCAGACCCTTGAACTGGCGGATTCACCCCTCCACTTT
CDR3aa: CASSQTLELADSPLHF

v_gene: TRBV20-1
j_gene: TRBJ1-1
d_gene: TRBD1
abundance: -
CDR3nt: TGCAGTGCTAGTCCCGGACAGGGGGACACTGAAGCTTTCTTT
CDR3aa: CSASPGQGDTEAFF

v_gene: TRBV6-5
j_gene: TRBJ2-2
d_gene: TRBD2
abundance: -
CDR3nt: TGTGCCAGCAGTTATTACTCGGGGGGGAACACCGGGGAGCTGTTTTTT
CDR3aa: CASSYYSGGNTGELFF

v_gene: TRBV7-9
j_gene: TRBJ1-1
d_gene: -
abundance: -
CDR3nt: TGTGCCAGCAGCTTAGGGACAAAGAACACTGAAGCTTTCTTT
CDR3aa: CASSLGTKNTEAFF

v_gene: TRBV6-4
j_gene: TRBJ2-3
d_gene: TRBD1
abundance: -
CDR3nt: TGTGCCAGCAGTGACTCGACAGGGGGCGCAGATACGCAGTATTTT
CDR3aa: CASSDSTGGADTQYF

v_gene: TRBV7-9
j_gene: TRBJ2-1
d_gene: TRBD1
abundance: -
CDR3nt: TGTGCCAGCAGCCCCCGAACAGGGGCGTCCTACAATGAGCAGTTCTTC
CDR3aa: CASSPRTGASYNEQFF

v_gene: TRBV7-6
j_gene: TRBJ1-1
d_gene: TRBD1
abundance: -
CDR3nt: TGTGCCAGCAGCTCGAGGACAGGGCAGAACACTGAAGCTTTCTTT
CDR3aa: CASSSRTGQNTEAFF

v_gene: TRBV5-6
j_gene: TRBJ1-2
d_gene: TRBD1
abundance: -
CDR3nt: TGTGCCAGCAACGATTTGACGGGGACAGGAAACTATGGCTACACCTTC
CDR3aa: CASNDLTGTGNYGYTF

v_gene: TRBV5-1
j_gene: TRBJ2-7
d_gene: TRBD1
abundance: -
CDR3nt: TGCGCCAGCAGCCTAACCGGGACAGGGGTTAACGAGCAGTACTTC
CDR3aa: CASSLTGTGVNEQYF

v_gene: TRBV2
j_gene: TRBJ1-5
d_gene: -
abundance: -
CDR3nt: TGTGCCAGCAGTGAAGAGGGGTACCGGCCCCAGCATTTT
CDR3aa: CASSEEGYRPQHF

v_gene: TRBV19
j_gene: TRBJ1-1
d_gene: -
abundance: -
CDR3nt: TGTGCCAGTTTCTGGAACACTGAAGCTTTCTTT
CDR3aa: CASFWNTEAFF

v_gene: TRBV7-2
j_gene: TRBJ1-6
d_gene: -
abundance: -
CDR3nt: TGTGCCAGCAGCCCTCCGGTGCGGGTCGCCTATAATTCACCCCTCCACTTT
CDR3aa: CASSPPVRVAYNSPLHF

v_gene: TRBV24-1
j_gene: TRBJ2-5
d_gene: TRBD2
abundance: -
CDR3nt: TGTGCCACCAGTGAGGCTAGCGGGGCCCAAGAGACCCAGTACTTC
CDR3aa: CATSEASGAQETQYF

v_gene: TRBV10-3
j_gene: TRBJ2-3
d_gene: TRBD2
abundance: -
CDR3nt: TGTGCCATCAGTAGACTAGCGGGGGAAACAGATACGCAGTATTTT
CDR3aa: CAISRLAGETDTQYF

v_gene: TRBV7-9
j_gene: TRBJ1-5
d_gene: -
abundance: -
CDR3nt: TGTGCCAGCAGCCTTGCCGTTAGTTCCCGGGACATCGATCAGCCCCAGCATTTT
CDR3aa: CASSLAVSSRDIDQPQHF

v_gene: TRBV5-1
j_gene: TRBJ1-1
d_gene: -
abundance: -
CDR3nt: TGCGCCAGCAGCCCATTACAGGGCCGGAACACTGAAGCTTTCTTT
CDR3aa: CASSPLQGRNTEAFF

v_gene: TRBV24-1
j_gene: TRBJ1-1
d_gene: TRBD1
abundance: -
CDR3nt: TGTGCCACCAGTGATTCGGGACAGGGACGGACTGAAGCTTTCTTT
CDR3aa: CATSDSGQGRTEAFF

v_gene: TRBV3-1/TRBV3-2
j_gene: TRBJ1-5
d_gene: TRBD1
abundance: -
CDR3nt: TGTGCCAGCAGCCAAGGTGTAGGGGGCATCTGGCCCCAGCATTTT
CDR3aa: CASSQGVGGIWPQHF

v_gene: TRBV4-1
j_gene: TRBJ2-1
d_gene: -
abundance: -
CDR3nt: TGCGCCAGCAGCTGGGACTTTTCTCTCTACAATGAGCAGTTCTTC
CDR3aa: CASSWDFSLYNEQFF

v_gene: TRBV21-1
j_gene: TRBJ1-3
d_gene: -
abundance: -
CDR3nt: TGTGCCAGCAGCTTGATCAGGCCAGAAGGAAACACCATATATTTT
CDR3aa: CASSLIRPEGNTIYF

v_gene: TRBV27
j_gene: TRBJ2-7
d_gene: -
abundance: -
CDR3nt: TGTGCCAGCAGTTCTAGTCACGAGCAGTACTTC
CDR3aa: CASSSSHEQYF

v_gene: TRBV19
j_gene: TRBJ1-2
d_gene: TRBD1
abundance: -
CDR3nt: TGTGCCAGTAGTATAGTTACGGGACAGGGGAACTATGGCTACACCTTC
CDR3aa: CASSIVTGQGNYGYTF

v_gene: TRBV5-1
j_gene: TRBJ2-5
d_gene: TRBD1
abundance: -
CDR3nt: TGCGCCAGCAGCTTCGGGACAGAGGGAGAGACCCAGTACTTC
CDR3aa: CASSFGTEGETQYF

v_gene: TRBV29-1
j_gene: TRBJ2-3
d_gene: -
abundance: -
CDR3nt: TGCAGCGCCGAGCTTGATACGCAGTATTTT
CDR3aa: CSAELDTQYF

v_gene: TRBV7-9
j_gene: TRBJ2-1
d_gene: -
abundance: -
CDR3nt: TGTGCCAGCAGTTCCGGGATCCCGAATGAGCAGTTCTTC
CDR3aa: CASSSGIPNEQFF

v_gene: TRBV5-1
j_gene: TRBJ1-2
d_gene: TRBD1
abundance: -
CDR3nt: TGCGCCAGCAGCCCAACACTTGTAAGACAGGGTGATTTGCCTGGCTACACCTTC
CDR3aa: CASSPTLVRQGDLPGYTF

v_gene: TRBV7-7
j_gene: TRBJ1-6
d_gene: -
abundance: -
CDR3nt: TGTGCCAGCAGCTTTTCGGAGAATTCACCCCTCCACTTT
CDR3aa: CASSFSENSPLHF

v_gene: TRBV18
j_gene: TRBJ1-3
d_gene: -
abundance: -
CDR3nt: TGTGCCAGCTCACCAGGGGCGGGGAACACCATATATTTT
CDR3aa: CASSPGAGNTIYF

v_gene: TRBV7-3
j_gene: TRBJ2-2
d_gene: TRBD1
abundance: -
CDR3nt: TGTGCCAGCAGCTTACGAGGGGGCTCGAACACCGGGGAGCTGTTTTTT
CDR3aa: CASSLRGGSNTGELFF

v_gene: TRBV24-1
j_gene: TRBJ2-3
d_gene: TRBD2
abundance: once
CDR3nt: TGTGCCACCAGTCCAACCGGACTAGCGGATACGCAGTATTTT
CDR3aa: CATSPTGLADTQYF

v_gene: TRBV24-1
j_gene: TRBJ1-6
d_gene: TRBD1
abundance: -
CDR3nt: TGTGCCACCAGTGATTTAAGACAGGGGGCCGTCTCCTATAATTCACCCCTCCACTTT
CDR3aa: CATSDLRQGAVSYNSPLHF

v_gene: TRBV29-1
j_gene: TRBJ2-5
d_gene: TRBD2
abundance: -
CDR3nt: TGCAGCGCGAGGACGGGGGGGGAGACCCAGTACTTC
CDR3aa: CSARTGGETQYF

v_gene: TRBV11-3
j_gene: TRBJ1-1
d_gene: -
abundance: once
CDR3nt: TGTGCCAGCAGCTTAGGGGCAGGCCAAGCTTTCTTT
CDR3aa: CASSLGAGQAFF

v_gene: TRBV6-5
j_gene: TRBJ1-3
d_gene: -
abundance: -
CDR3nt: TGTGCCAGCAGCCCCAGAAGCTCTGGAAACACCATATATTTT
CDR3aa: CASSPRSSGNTIYF

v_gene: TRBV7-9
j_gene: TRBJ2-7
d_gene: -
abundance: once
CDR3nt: TGTGCCAGCAGCTTACCAGGTTCCTCCTACGAGCAGTACTTC
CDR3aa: CASSLPGSSYEQYF

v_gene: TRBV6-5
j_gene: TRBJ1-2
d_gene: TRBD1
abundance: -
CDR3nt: TGTGCCAGCAGTTACTATCCAGGGGGCGGCTATGGCTACACCTTC
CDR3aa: CASSYYPGGGYGYTF

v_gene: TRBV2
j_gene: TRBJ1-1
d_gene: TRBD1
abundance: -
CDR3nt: TGTGCCAGCAGCGGACAGGGGGGCACTGAAGCTTTCTTT
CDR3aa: CASSGQGGTEAFF